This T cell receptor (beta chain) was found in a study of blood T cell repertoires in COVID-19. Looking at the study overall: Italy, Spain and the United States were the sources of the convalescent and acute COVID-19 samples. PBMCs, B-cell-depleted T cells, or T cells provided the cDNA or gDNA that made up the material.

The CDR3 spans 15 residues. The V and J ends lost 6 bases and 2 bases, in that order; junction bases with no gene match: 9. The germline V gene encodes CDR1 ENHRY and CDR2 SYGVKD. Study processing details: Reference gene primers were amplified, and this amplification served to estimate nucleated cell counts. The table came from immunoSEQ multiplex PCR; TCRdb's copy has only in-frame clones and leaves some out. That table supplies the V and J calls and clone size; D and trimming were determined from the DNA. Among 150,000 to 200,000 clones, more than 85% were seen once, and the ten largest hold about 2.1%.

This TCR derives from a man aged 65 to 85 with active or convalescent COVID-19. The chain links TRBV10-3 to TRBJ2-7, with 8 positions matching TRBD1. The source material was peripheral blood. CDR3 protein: CAIRPAGTGAYEQYF. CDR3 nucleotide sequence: TGTGCCATCAGACCCGCTGGGACAGGAGCCTACGAGCAGTACTTC.